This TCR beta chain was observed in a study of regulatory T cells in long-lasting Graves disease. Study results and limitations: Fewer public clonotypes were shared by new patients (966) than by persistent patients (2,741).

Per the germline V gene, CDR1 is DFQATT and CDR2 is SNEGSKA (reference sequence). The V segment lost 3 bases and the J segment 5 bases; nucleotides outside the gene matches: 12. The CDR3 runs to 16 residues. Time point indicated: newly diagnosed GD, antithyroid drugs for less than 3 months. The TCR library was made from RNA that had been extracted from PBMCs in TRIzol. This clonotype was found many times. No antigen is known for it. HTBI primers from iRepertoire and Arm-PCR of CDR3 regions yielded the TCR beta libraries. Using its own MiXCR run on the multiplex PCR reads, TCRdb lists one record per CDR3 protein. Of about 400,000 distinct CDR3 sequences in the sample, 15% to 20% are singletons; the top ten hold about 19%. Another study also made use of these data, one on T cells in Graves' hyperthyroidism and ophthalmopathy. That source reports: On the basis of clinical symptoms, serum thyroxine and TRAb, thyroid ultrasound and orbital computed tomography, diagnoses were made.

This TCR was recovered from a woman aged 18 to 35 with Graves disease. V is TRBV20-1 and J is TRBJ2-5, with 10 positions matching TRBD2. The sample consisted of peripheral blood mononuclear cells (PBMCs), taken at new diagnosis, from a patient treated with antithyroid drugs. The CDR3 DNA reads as TGCAGTGCTAGTCAGGCTAGCGGGGGCCTCCGGGAGACCCAGTACTTC. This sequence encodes CSASQASGGLRETQYF.